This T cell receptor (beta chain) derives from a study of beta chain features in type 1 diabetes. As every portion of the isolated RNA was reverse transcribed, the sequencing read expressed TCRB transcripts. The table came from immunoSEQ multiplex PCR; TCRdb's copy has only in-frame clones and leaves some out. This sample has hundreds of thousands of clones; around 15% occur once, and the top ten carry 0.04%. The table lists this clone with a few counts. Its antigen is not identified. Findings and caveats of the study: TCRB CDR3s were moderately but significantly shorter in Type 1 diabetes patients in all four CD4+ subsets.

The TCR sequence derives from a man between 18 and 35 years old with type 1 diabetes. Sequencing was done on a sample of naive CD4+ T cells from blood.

This CDR3 reads CASSVAFGEQFF. CDR3 in DNA: TGTGCCAGCAGCGTAGCATTTGGTGAGCAGTTCTTC. This chain connects TRBV9 to TRBJ2-1; D ambiguous. CDR1 is SGDLS and CDR2 is YYNGEE in the germline V gene. The length of the CDR3 is 12 residues. Between the trimmed V and J ends, which lost 0 bases and 9 bases, there was a span of 7 bases.